This T cell receptor (beta chain) comes out of a study of Ad26.COV2.S vaccination and SARS-CoV-2 variants. Trimming shortened V by 3 bases and J by 4 bases, and 9 bases separated the two germline ends. Germline V gives CDR1 MDHEN, CDR2 SYDVKM. This CDR3 region has 14 residues. The treatment: around 19 received Ad26.COV2.S at low or high dose, single or two shots; about 5 received placebo; per-sample allocation not given. Repertoires come from day 63 after the first vaccine or placebo injection. Participants' vaccine, an Ad26 vector, delivered Wuhan-strain SARS-CoV-2 spike. This clone showed up just once. The data were produced by immunoSEQ multiplex PCR, yet TCRdb's version contains in-frame clones alone and is incomplete. In the table there are just under 250,000 clones, approximately 88% of which are singletons.

This rearrangement joins TRBV28 to TRBJ1-4; D is unresolved. The sample was peripheral blood, taken in a trial of Ad26.COV2.S vaccine versus placebo. This receptor was obtained from a person between 18 and 65 years old who received the Ad26.COV2.S COVID-19 vaccine or a placebo. CDR3 sequence reads: CASSFGGINEKLFF. CDR3 coding DNA: TGTGCCAGCAGTTTCGGAGGGATTAATGAAAAACTGTTTTTT.